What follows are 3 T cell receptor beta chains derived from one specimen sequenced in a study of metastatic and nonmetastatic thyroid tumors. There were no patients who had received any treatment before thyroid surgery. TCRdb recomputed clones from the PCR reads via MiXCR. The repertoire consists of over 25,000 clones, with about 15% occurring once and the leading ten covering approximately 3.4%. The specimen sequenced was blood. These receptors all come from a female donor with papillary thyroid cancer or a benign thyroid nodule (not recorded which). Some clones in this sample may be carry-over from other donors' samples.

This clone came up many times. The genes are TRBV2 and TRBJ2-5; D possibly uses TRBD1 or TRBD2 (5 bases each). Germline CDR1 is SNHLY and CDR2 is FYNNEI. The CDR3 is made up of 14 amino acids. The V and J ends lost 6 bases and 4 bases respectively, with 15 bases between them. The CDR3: CASRAGTGRETQYF. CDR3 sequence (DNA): TGTGCCAGCAGGGCCGGGACCGGGCGAGAGACCCAGTACTTC.

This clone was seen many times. The CDR3 spells CASRNLAGEINTQYF. In DNA form, the CDR3 reads TGTGCCAGCAGGAATCTAGCGGGAGAAATAAATACGCAGTATTTT. V and J are TRBV12-3 or TRBV12-4 and TRBJ2-3, with 10 bases matching TRBD2. V lost 6 bases and J lost 7; bases outside the gene matches: 10. The CDR3 runs 15 residues.

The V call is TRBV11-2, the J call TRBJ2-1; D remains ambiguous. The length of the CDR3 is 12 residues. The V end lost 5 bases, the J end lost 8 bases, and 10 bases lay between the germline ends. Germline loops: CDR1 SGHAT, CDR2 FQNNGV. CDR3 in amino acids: CASSLLSDEQFF. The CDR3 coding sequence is TGTGCCAGCAGCCTCCTATCCGATGAGCAGTTCTTC.